This T cell receptor beta chain was sequenced during a study of cytotoxic CD8 clonotypes in ibrutinib-treated CLL. A note on this clone: The antigen is not known.

The CDR3 runs 18 residues. V trimming: 5 bases; J trimming: 3 bases; junction bases outside the gene matches: 12. CDR1 is MDHEN and CDR2 is SYDVKM in the germline V gene. Findings and limits, study-wide: Public clonotypes were uncommon and contracted or stayed stable on treatment. Relative to age-matched healthy donors, clonality at baseline was higher, and it tracked circulating CD8+ T-cell counts. Before falling back toward baseline at progression, clonality had risen at the time of ibrutinib response.

Sequencing was designed to attain a depth spanning 1 in 200,000 to 1 in 1 million T cells. The assay was immunoSEQ multiplex PCR, and TCRdb's table has in-frame clones only and misses some. The table includes more than 110,000 clones, approximately 80% detected once. This sample comprised PBMCs, obtained after 36 months of ibrutinib treatment. This TCR was sampled from a human donor with chronic lymphocytic leukemia. The chain carries TRBV28 and TRBJ2-3, with 12 bases that match TRBD1. Here the CDR3 DNA reads TGTGCCAGCAGTGTCCCCCCCGGGACAGGGGGCTTAACAGATACGCAGTATTTT. Translated: CASSVPPGTGGLTDTQYF.